A selection of T cell receptor beta chains follows, all from one sample in a study of shared clonotypes between healthy human individuals. Some clones are missing from TCRdb's copy, which holds only in-frame ones; the method was immunoSEQ multiplex PCR. The table includes 2.3 million or so clones, about 92% detected once. The sample comprised naive CD4+ T cells from PBMCs. The source of these receptors is a man between 18 and 29 years old in good health. Some clones in this sample may be carry-over from other donors' samples. The conserved cysteine and the conserved F or W are not part of the CDR3 here.

J: TRBJ1-1
length: 13
V: TRBV14
CDR3: ASSRWDSDNTEAF

J: TRBJ1-2
length: 11
V: TRBV7-6
CDR3: ASSRTGGYGYT

J: TRBJ2-6
length: 13
V: TRBV5-1
CDR3: ASSPGDNLPNVLT

J: TRBJ1-3
length: 15
V: TRBV5-1
CDR3: ASSKPGNPSSGNTIY

J: TRBJ2-4
length: 11
V: TRBV7-8
CDR3: ASSKGLAALQY

J: TRBJ1-1
length: 13
V: TRBV28
CDR3: ASSLGQGQDTEAF

J: TRBJ2-7
length: 11
V: TRBV6-1
CDR3: ASSLRGPYEQY

J: TRBJ1-2
length: 11
V: TRBV6-5
CDR3: ASSYSSDYGYT

J: TRBJ1-4
length: 13
V: TRBV9
CDR3: ASSVGPLTSEKLF

J: TRBJ2-3
length: 15
V: TRBV7-2
CDR3: ASSLDPSGRGTDTQY

J: TRBJ2-5
length: 12
V: TRBV5-1
CDR3: ASSGGLAGETQY

J: TRBJ2-1
length: 12
V: TRBV2
CDR3: ASSSLSYYNEQF

J: TRBJ2-7
length: 9
V: TRBV11-2
CDR3: ASSSVYEQY

J: TRBJ2-7
length: 13
V: TRBV6-1
CDR3: ASTKTRVGGYEQY

J: TRBJ2-7
length: 9
V: TRBV30
CDR3: AWSGSYEQY

J: TRBJ2-5
length: 12
V: TRBV5-1
CDR3: ASSRTGTEETQY

J: TRBJ1-1
length: 9
V: TRBV30
CDR3: AWREWTEAF

J: TRBJ1-2
length: 16
V: TRBV25-1
CDR3: ASSDPPGTGVSHYGYT

J: TRBJ1-2
length: 13
V: TRBV10-3
CDR3: AISEGGTRNYGYT

J: TRBJ2-7
length: 15
V: TRBV5-1
CDR3: ASSLRAQQGIPREQY

J: TRBJ2-1
length: 11
V: TRBV14
CDR3: ASSQNRGGEQF

J: TRBJ2-3
length: 13
V: TRBV5-1
CDR3: ASSLEQGARDTQY

J: TRBJ2-1
length: 13
V: TRBV11-2
CDR3: ASSLAWRATNEQF

J: TRBJ2-7
length: 13
V: TRBV11-2
CDR3: ASSPRQGETYEQY

J: TRBJ1-1
length: 12
V: TRBV29-1
CDR3: SVLKTARGTEAF

J: TRBJ1-2
length: 11
V: TRBV2
CDR3: ASSLTSNYGYT

J: TRBJ2-7
length: 14
V: TRBV5-5
CDR3: ASSVSLAGDFYEQY

J: TRBJ1-2
length: 14
V: TRBV7-8
CDR3: ASSLGAGTGTYGYT

J: TRBJ2-1
length: 10
V: TRBV7-3
CDR3: ASSSNMDEQF

J: TRBJ2-2
length: 13
V: TRBV28
CDR3: ASSAGPISGGELF

J: TRBJ2-2
length: 19
V: TRBV6-7
CDR3: ASSYPPALKGQVTNTGELF

J: TRBJ1-1
length: 12
V: TRBV5-1
CDR3: ASSFQFGDTEAF

J: TRBJ1-1
length: 13
V: TRBV25-1
CDR3: ASSENIGRDTEAF

J: TRBJ2-7
length: 11
V: TRBV6-5
CDR3: ASSPTGVSEQY

J: TRBJ2-7
length: 11
V: TRBV30
CDR3: AWSGRGLGEQY

J: TRBJ2-3
length: 10
V: TRBV5-4
CDR3: ASSPSTDTQY

J: TRBJ2-2
length: 15
V: TRBV5-1
CDR3: ASSLGPSDSRWGELF

J: TRBJ2-1
length: 11
V: TRBV6-6
CDR3: ASGWESYNEQF

J: TRBJ2-5
length: 11
V: TRBV7-9
CDR3: ASSLPMGSTQY

J: TRBJ2-3
length: 14
V: TRBV28
CDR3: ASSPRDRGSTDTQY

J: TRBJ1-4
length: 11
V: TRBV2
CDR3: ASRGQANEKLF

J: TRBJ2-3
length: 13
V: TRBV7-3
CDR3: ASSLAGGSTDTQY

J: TRBJ2-7
length: 12
V: TRBV28
CDR3: ASSLRAGTSEQY

J: TRBJ1-1
length: 17
V: TRBV28
CDR3: ASSGPFGLKGPRNTEAF